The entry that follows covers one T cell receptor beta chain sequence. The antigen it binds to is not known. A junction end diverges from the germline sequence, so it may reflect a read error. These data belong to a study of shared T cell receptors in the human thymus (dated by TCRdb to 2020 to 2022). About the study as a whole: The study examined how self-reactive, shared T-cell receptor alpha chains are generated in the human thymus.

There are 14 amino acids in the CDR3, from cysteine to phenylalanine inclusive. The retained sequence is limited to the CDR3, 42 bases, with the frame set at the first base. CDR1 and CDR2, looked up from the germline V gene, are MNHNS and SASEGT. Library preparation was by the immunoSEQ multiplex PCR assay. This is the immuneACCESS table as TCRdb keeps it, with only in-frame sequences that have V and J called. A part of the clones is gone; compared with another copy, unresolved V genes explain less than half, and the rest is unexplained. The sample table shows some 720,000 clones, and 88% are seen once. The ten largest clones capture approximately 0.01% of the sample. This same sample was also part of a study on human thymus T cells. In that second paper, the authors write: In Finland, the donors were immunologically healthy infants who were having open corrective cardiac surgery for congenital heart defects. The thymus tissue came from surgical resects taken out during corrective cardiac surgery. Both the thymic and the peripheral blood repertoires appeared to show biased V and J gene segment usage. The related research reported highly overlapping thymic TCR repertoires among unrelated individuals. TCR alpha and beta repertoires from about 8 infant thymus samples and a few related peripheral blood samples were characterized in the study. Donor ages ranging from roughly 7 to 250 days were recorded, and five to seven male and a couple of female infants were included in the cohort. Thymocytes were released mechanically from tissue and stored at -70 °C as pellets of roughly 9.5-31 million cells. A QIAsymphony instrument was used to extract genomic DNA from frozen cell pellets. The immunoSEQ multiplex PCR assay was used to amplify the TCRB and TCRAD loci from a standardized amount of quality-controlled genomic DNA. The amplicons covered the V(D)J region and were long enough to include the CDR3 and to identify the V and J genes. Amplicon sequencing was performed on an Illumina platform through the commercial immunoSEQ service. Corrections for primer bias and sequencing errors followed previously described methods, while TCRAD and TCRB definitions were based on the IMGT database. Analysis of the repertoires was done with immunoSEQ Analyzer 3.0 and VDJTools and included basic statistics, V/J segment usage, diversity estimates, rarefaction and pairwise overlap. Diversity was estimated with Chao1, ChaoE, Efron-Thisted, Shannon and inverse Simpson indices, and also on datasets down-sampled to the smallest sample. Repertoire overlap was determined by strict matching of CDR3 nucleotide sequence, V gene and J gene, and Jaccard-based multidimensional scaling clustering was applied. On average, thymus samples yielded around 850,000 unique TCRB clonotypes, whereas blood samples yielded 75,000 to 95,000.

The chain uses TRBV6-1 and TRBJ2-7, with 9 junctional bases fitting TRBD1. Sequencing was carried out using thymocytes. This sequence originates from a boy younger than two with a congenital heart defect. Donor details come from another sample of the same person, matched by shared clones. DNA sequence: TGTGCCAGCAGCGGGACAGGGTCCTCCCACGAGCAGTACTTC. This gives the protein CASSGTGSSHEQYF.